The 24 T cell receptor beta chains presented below share a single source sample, sequenced in a study of blood T cells in healthy people across ages. Through a sample-barcoded 5' primer and a J-beta primer mix, a second PCR was run for roughly 7 to 11 cycles. TCRdb re-analysed the 5' RACE reads in MiXCR, keeping a single row per CDR3 protein. The sample gives roughly 1,000,000 distinct CDR3 sequences, approximately 25% of which show up once; about 0.69% is in the top ten. These data were also filed under a second study, of T cells of mothers and their children.

What was sequenced was blood. The receptors here all came from a girl aged 2 to 9 in good health.

The chain combines TRBV7-9 with TRBJ2-5; 9 nucleotides match TRBD2. Germline CDR1 is SEHNR and CDR2 is FQNEAQ (reference sequence). The CDR3 runs 16 residues. J was trimmed by 2 bases and V by 4 bases; bases with no gene match: 8. CDR3 residues: CASSSSLLAGQETQYF. CDR3 sequence (DNA): TGTGCCAGCAGCTCCTCATTACTAGCGGGTCAAGAGACCCAGTACTTC.

V gene TRBV7-8 combines with J gene TRBJ1-5; TRBD1 matches 7 bases. This CDR3 has 15 residues. The J segment lost 3 bases and the V segment lost 3 bases, leaving 5 bases of the junction unmatched. Germline V lookup: CDR1 SGHVS, CDR2 FQNEAQ. The CDR3 DNA follows: TGTGCCAGCAGCTTGGACAGGTCATACAATCAGCCCCAGCATTTT. Protein: CASSLDRSYNQPQHF.

Only a few counts were recorded for this clonotype. This CDR3 is CASSPWGGTDTQYF. The CDR3 DNA reads as TGTGCCAGCAGCCCCTGGGGGGGCACAGATACGCAGTATTTT. V is TRBV14 and J is TRBJ2-3, with a weak D call TRBD2 (6 bases). The CDR3 consists of 14 residues. V shed 4 bases and J shed 1 base, with 9 bases lying between them. Germline CDR1 reads SGHDN; CDR2 reads FVKESK.

The chain has TRBV29-1 and TRBJ2-7; D uncertain. In germline, CDR1 is SQVTM, CDR2 ANQGSEA. The CDR3 extends over 18 amino acids. Trimming stripped 8 bases from V and 2 bases from J, with 31 bases between. The CDR3 loop is CSPRCPGIGDSLTYEQYF. Here the CDR3 DNA reads TGCAGCCCCCGTTGCCCCGGAATCGGAGACTCGCTTACCTACGAGCAGTACTTC.

V and J are TRBV7-8 and TRBJ2-7; 8 nucleotides match TRBD1. V lost 2 bases and J lost 2; bases outside the gene matches: 5. The CDR3 has 15 residues. Germline CDR1 reads SGHVS; CDR2 reads FQNEAQ. The CDR3 region has the DNA TGTGCCAGCAGCTTATTCAGGGGGCTTCCCTACGAGCAGTACTTC. This gives the protein CASSLFRGLPYEQYF.

This clonotype was picked up a small number of times. This chain uses TRBV7-2 with TRBJ2-5, with D perhaps TRBD1 or TRBD2 (5 bases each). The CDR3 covers 15 residues. Germline-derived CDR1 and CDR2 are SGHTA and FQGNSA. The V end lost 2 bases, the J end lost 4 bases, and 14 bases lay between the germline ends. The CDR3 reads CASSLPQGVRETQYF. CDR3 bases: TGTGCCAGCAGCTTACCTCAGGGAGTCCGAGAGACCCAGTACTTC.

CDR3 sequence (DNA): TGTGCCAGCAGTTCGGGACTAGCGGGAGGGGGCTCCTACAATGAGCAGTTCTTC. Translated, it gives CASSSGLAGGGSYNEQFF. V gene TRBV6-5 combines with J gene TRBJ2-1; 16 bases match TRBD2. V gave up 4 bases and J gave up 0 bases; unmatched junction bases: 3. This CDR3 contains 18 residues. CDR1 and CDR2 from the germline V gene are MNHEY and SVGAGI.

This clonotype occurred a few times. The chain couples TRBV9 to TRBJ2-5; possibly TRBD1 for D (5 bases). The tail of the sequence fits TRBJ2-1 better, so the J call may be wrong. The CDR3 is 12 residues long. Germline V gene data show CDR1 as SGDLS and CDR2 as YYNGEE. This CDR3 reads CASSDSNNEQFF. The CDR3 DNA reads TGTGCCAGCAGTGACAGTAACAATGAGCAGTTCTTC.

The J gene is TRBJ1-4, the V gene TRBV20-1; D is uncertain. The CDR3 sequence is 13 residues long. In germline, CDR1 is DFQATT, CDR2 SNEGSKA (reference sequence). V was shortened by 1 base and J by 5 bases, with 8 bases between the two germline ends. The CDR3 sequence: CSARGTQNEKLFF. In DNA, the CDR3 is TGCAGTGCTAGAGGGACCCAAAATGAAAAACTGTTTTTT.

This clonotype occurred a few times. The V and J genes are TRBV27 and TRBJ2-5; 7 bases map to TRBD1. The J call may be incorrect, as the DNA end agrees better with TRBJ2-7. From germline, CDR1 is MNHEY and CDR2 SMNVEV (reference sequence). The CDR3 extends over 13 amino acids. This chain's CDR3 is CASRNRGLYEQYF. CDR3 in DNA: TGTGCCAGCAGGAACAGGGGTTTATACGAGCAGTACTTC.

As for this clonotype: The junction departs from the called germline gene at one end, perhaps through a read error. V gene TRBV5-1 combines with J gene TRBJ2-3; 14 bases line up with TRBD2. Germline assignment: CDR1 SGHRS and CDR2 YFSETQ. This CDR3 is 17 amino acids long. CDR3 sequence reads: CAGSGGLAGGIGDTQYF. The CDR3 DNA follows: TGCGCCGGCAGCGGAGGACTAGCGGGGGGAATTGGGGATACGCAGTATTTT.

The V call is TRBV27, the J call TRBJ1-2; possible D gene TRBD1, 5 bases. Trimming took 2 bases from V and 4 from J, leaving 20 bases between them. The CDR3 loop spans 17 amino acids. Germline CDR1 is MNHEY and CDR2 is SMNVEV (reference sequence). The CDR3 region has the DNA TGTGCCAGCAGTTTAGGGGGTTGGTACCCTAACCTCTATGGCTACACCTTC. This translates into CASSLGGWYPNLYGYTF.

This chain uses TRBV29-1 with TRBJ1-2, with D unresolved. V lost 5 bases and J lost 8, with 15 bases in between. Germline V gene sequence: CDR1 SQVTM, CDR2 ANQGSEA. This CDR3 is built from 12 residues. This chain's CDR3 is CSVLISEGGYTF. CDR3 coding DNA: TGCAGCGTTCTAATTTCCGAAGGAGGCTACACCTTC.

This clonotype was counted ten times or more. The V gene is TRBV5-1, the J gene TRBJ2-5; TRBD1 aligns across 7 bases. Germline V gene data show CDR1 as SGHRS and CDR2 as YFSETQ. Losses at the gene ends were 3 bases for V and 5 bases for J; bases not matched to a gene: 7. The CDR3 totals 14 residues. CDR3 protein: CASSYSGTEETQYF. In DNA form, the CDR3 reads TGCGCCAGCAGCTACTCCGGGACAGAGGAGACCCAGTACTTC.

The chain combines TRBV6-2 or TRBV6-3 with TRBJ1-1, with D uncertain. Trimming removed 0 bases from V and 0 bases from J, with 5 bases in between. The germline V gene has CDR1 MNHEY and CDR2 SVGEGT. The CDR3 is 14 amino acids. The CDR3 reads CASSYSILNTEAFF. Here the CDR3 DNA reads TGTGCCAGCAGTTACTCAATTTTGAACACTGAAGCTTTCTTT.

This clonotype was seen a handful of times. The chain carries TRBV5-1 and TRBJ2-6, with D tentatively TRBD1 (6 bases). This CDR3 has 16 residues. The V gene's germline CDR1 is SGHRS and CDR2 YFSETQ. V gave up 1 base and J gave up 3 bases, with 11 bases separating them. In nucleotides, the CDR3 is TGCGCCAGCAGCTTGACAGGGCCGTATGGGGCCAACGTCCTGACTTTC. It specifies CASSLTGPYGANVLTF.

There are a few counts of this clonotype. The rearrangement links TRBV6-1 to TRBJ1-1; TRBD1 might be the D (5 bases). The CDR3 length is 12 residues. Germline V gene sequence: CDR1 MNHNS, CDR2 SASEGT. V was cut by 10 bases and J by 11 bases, with 20 bases left in between. The DNA of the CDR3 is TGTGCCACACAATCAGACAGCCTGTGGGCTTTCTTT. Its protein product is CATQSDSLWAFF.

The chain carries TRBV4-1 and TRBJ2-1; D is undetermined. Germline CDR1 reads MGHRA; CDR2 reads YSYEKL. CDR3 length: 11 residues. The V and J ends lost 7 bases and 5 bases respectively, with 6 bases between them. This CDR3 is CASTNNNEQFF. The CDR3 nucleotides read TGCGCCAGCACAAACAACAATGAGCAGTTCTTC.

Comments on this clonotype: Sequence at one end of the junction differs from germline and may be a read error. This chain's CDR3 is CASSQGTGTDTDTRYF. The CDR3 coding sequence is TGTGCCAGCAGCCAAGGTACCGGGACAGACACAGATACGCGGTATTTT. This chain links TRBV3-1 with TRBJ2-3; TRBD1 aligns across 7 bases. The CDR3 has 16 residues. Germline V CDR1 and CDR2: LGHDT, YNNKEL (reference sequence).

This clonotype was detected only a few times. The chain has TRBV9 and TRBJ2-7, with D unresolved. Germline V CDR1 and CDR2: SGDLS, YYNGEE. This CDR3 region has 15 residues. V was shortened by 0 bases and J by 6 bases, with 16 bases between the two germline ends. CDR3 in DNA: TGTGCCAGCAGCGTAGACACCACACCGGGCGGCGAGCAGTACTTC. Translation gives CASSVDTTPGGEQYF.

The chain employs TRBV29-1 and TRBJ1-1; TRBD1 agrees at 8 bases. The CDR3 contains 14 residues. With 4 bases clipped from V and 5 bases from J, the junction kept 9 bases outside the gene matches. Germline CDR1 SQVTM, CDR2 ANQGSEA. The CDR3 is CSVVFRGLGTEAFF. For the CDR3, the DNA is TGCAGCGTTGTTTTCAGGGGGCTAGGGACTGAAGCTTTCTTT. Full variable domain (missing parts from reference TRBV29-1 and TRBJ1-1): SAVISQKPSRDICQRGTSLTIQCQVDSQVTMMFWYRQQPGQSLTLIATANQGSEATYESGFVIDKFPISRPNLTFSTLTVSNMSPEDSSIYLCSVVFRGLGTEAFFGQGTRLTVV.

This chain uses TRBV7-2 with TRBJ2-1; TRBD2 matches at 9 bases. This CDR3 spans 17 amino acids. The V gene end was trimmed by 1 base and the J gene end by 4 bases; junction bases not matched to a gene: 8. Germline V gene data show CDR1 as SGHTA and CDR2 as FQGNSA. CDR3 region: CASSLEGGGAIYNEQFF. CDR3 DNA: TGTGCCAGCAGCTTAGAAGGCGGGGGGGCTATATACAATGAGCAGTTCTTC.

The CDR3 sequence is CASTRTGYGTDTQYF. The CDR3 DNA reads as TGTGCCAGCACCCGAACAGGGTACGGGACAGATACGCAGTATTTT. This chain joins TRBV5-5 and TRBJ2-3; D might be TRBD1 (6 bases). The CDR3 totals 15 residues. The germline CDR1 and CDR2 sequences are SGHKS and YYEKEE (reference sequence). V lost 6 bases and J 3 bases, leaving 17 bases between the germline ends.

This sequence joins TRBV6-5 and TRBJ1-1; 7 bases are shared with TRBD1. The CDR3 is 15 residues long. CDR1 MNHEY and CDR2 SVGAGI come from the germline V gene. The J segment lost 4 bases and the V segment lost 0 bases, leaving 5 bases of the junction unmatched. As DNA, the CDR3 is TGTGCCAGCAGTTACTCTGTCAGGGGGGTCACTGAAGCTTTCTTT. Encoded protein: CASSYSVRGVTEAFF.